These T cell receptor beta chains were read from a single sample in a study of CD8 T cells in Susac syndrome. TCRdb used MiXCR to reprocess the immunoSEQ multiplex PCR reads, holding one entry per CDR3 protein. The data contain almost 450,000 distinct CDR3 sequences, approximately 85% of them singletons. The sequenced sample was CD8+ T cells from PBMCs. Every receptor here comes from a human donor with multiple sclerosis. The CDR3 runs from the conserved cysteine through the conserved F or W. Each record gives: clone size, D gene, J gene, V gene, CDR3 DNA, CDR3 protein. D genes are given only for firm matches. Clone sizes are given selectively: once, few, many, or a class where the clone is expanded.

NA	NA	TRBJ2-2	TRBV12-3/TRBV12-4	TGTGCCAGCATGGGACGAGGACACGGGGAGCTGTTTTTT	CASMGRGHGELFF
NA	NA	TRBJ2-3	TRBV5-1	TGCGCCAGCAGCTTGGCCCCGGTCTCCATTCATACAGATACGCAGTATTTT	CASSLAPVSIHTDTQYF
NA	NA	TRBJ2-6	TRBV6-1	TGTGCCTTACAAACTTTCTCTGGGGCCAACGTCCTGACTTTC	CALQTFSGANVLTF
NA	NA	TRBJ2-7	TRBV19	TGTGCCAGTAGTCCCTTAGGGGCGGGGCCCTCCTACGAGCAGTACTTC	CASSPLGAGPSYEQYF
NA	NA	TRBJ2-7	TRBV5-4	TGTGCCAGCAGCTTGGAAAGCGGGCATTACGAGCAGTACTTC	CASSLESGHYEQYF
NA	NA	TRBJ2-1	TRBV4-1	TGCGCCAGCAGCCAAGACGAGGGGACCTTAGCAAATGAGCAGTTCTTC	CASSQDEGTLANEQFF
once	TRBD1	TRBJ1-5	TRBV6-1	TGTGCCAGCACCTTGACAGGGACCTCACCCGATCAGCCCCAGCATTTT	CASTLTGTSPDQPQHF
NA	NA	TRBJ2-1	TRBV5-1	TGCGCCAGCAGCTTGGTACCGGGTTATGGATTAAATGAGCAGTTCTTC	CASSLVPGYGLNEQFF
NA	NA	TRBJ1-3	TRBV2	TGTGCCATCCTTATCGGGGTCACCATATATTTT	CAILIGVTIYF
once	TRBD2	TRBJ2-7	TRBV3-1	TGTGCCAGCAGCCAAGAAGGCCTAGCGGGTCCCTACGAGCAGTACTTC	CASSQEGLAGPYEQYF
NA	NA	TRBJ2-4	TRBV24-1	TGTGCCACCACCGAACGAGGGCTAGCCAAAAACATTCAGTACTTC	CATTERGLAKNIQYF
NA	NA	TRBJ1-6	TRBV9	TGTGCCAGCAGCGAGGGGGGGCTCAGCTCCTATAATTCACCCCTCCACTTT	CASSEGGLSSYNSPLHF
NA	NA	TRBJ1-5	TRBV4-1	TGCGCCAGCAGCCAAGAAAGGTGGGACAATCAGCCCCAGCATTTT	CASSQERWDNQPQHF
NA	NA	TRBJ2-7	TRBV10-1	TGCGCCAGCACTGACGGGAATTCCTACGAGCAGTACTTC	CASTDGNSYEQYF
NA	NA	TRBJ1-1	TRBV3-1	TGTGCCAGCAGCCCTCACAGCGTGAACACTGAAGCTTTCTTT	CASSPHSVNTEAFF
few	TRBD1	TRBJ2-1	TRBV27	TGTGCCAGCAGTTTAACAGGGGCCTCCTACAATGAGCAGTTCTTC	CASSLTGASYNEQFF